This entry describes one T cell receptor (beta chain). This CDR3 is 12 amino acids long. V lost 6 bases, J lost 8 bases, and 13 bases lay in between. The germline gives CDR1 KGHSH, CDR2 LQKENI. Construction of the TCR beta libraries employed iRepertoire HTBI primers in conjunction with Arm-PCR of CDR3 regions. MiXCR was run by TCRdb on the multiplex PCR reads, yielding one entry per CDR3 protein. The repertoire consists of fewer than 650,000 distinct CDR3 sequences, with about 15% occurring once and the leading ten covering approximately 20%. This sample is part of a study of regulatory T cells in long-lasting Graves disease. The time point is: newly diagnosed GD, antithyroid drugs for less than 3 months. There was RNA extracted from PBMCs, and the TCR library was made from it. The same sample was also used in a study of T cells in Graves' hyperthyroidism and ophthalmopathy.

This sequence was found in a woman aged 25 to 39 with Graves disease. Sequencing was performed on peripheral blood mononuclear cells (PBMCs), taken at new diagnosis, from a patient treated with antithyroid drugs. The V call is TRBV18, the J call TRBJ1-2; possibly TRBD1 for D (5 bases). CDR3 region: CASSAGDSGYTF. The CDR3 DNA follows: TGTGCCAGCTCCGCGGGGGATTCGGGCTACACCTTC.